Following are 27 T cell receptor beta chains from one sample sequenced in a study of blood T cell repertoires in COVID-19 (dated by TCRdb to 2019 to 2021). Library preparation employed the immunoSEQ multiplex PCR assay. TCRdb mirrors the immuneACCESS table, restricted to in-frame sequences. Some clones are absent from its copies; in checked studies, under half trace to an unresolved V gene, and the reason for the others is unknown. The sample contains under 250,000 clones, approximately 90% of them found a single time. Approximately 10% of the sample belongs to the ten largest clones. The sample taken for sequencing was peripheral blood. The source of these receptors is a man aged 45-60 years with COVID-19, enrolled during active disease.

The V and J genes are TRBV3-1 (or the pseudogene TRBV3-2) and TRBJ2-2, with 7 positions matching TRBD1. Germline CDR1 and CDR2: LGHDT and YNNKEL (reference sequence). The CDR3 totals 15 residues. V was clipped by 1 base and J by 4 bases; unmatched bases: 3. CDR3 loop: CASSQGYRGTGELFF. CDR3 nucleotide sequence: TGTGCCAGCAGCCAAGGGTACAGGGGCACCGGGGAGCTGTTTTTT.

This clone was counted once. The genes are TRBV6-2 or TRBV6-3 and TRBJ1-1; TRBD1 matches 8 bases. V lost 2 bases to trimming and J lost 10 bases; unmatched junction nucleotides: 0. CDR1 is MNHEY, CDR2 SVGEGT, per germline. CDR3 length: 11 amino acids. CDR3 in amino acids: CASSYDRGAFF. The CDR3 nucleotides read TGTGCCAGCAGTTACGACAGGGGAGCTTTCTTT.

The J gene is TRBJ2-1, the V gene TRBV18; TRBD2 matches 8 bases. Looked up from germline, CDR1 is KGHSH and CDR2 is LQKENI. V dropped 4 bases and J dropped 3; count of bases not matched to a gene: 8. The CDR3 loop spans 16 amino acids. For the CDR3, the DNA is TGTGCCAGCTCACTAGCGACTAGCGCGAACTACAATGAGCAGTTCTTC. Its translation is CASSLATSANYNEQFF.

The chain recombines TRBV2 with TRBJ2-1, with D hard to call. Germline CDR1 and CDR2: SNHLY and FYNNEI. The CDR3 consists of 11 residues. V lost 7 bases and J 10 bases, leaving 11 bases between the germline ends. This chain's CDR3 is CASTGIREQFF. Here the CDR3 DNA reads TGTGCCAGCACGGGTATCCGGGAGCAGTTCTTC.

The rearrangement uses TRBV12-5 and TRBJ2-1; the D gene is possibly TRBD2 (6 bases). CDR3 size: 14 residues. The V and J ends lost 8 bases and 3 bases respectively, with 14 bases between them. Germline V gene sequence: CDR1 LGHNT, CDR2 FRNRAP. The CDR3 reads CASKQSEGYNEQFF. Written as DNA, the CDR3 is TGTGCTAGTAAGCAATCGGAGGGCTACAATGAGCAGTTCTTC.

The chain carries TRBV7-9 and TRBJ2-7; the match to TRBD1 covers 10 bases. After removal of 5 bases from V and 9 bases from J, the junction contained 13 bases not matched to a gene. Germline values: CDR1 SEHNR, CDR2 FQNEAQ (reference sequence). CDR3 length: 15 amino acids. DNA of the CDR3: TGTGCCAGCAGCCCTCGGACAGGGGGGGACGGCGTGCAGTACTTC. Translated, it gives CASSPRTGGDGVQYF.

The chain couples TRBV13 to TRBJ2-3; weak D call: TRBD2 (7 bases). V shed 5 bases and J shed 0 bases, with 21 bases lying between them. The CDR3 covers 18 residues. Germline V gives CDR1 PRHDT, CDR2 FYEKMQ (reference sequence). As DNA, the CDR3 is TGTGCCAGCAGCGGAAGGGGGGGGGCCCGCCTAAGCACAGATACGCAGTATTTT. It encodes CASSGRGGARLSTDTQYF.

This rearrangement joins TRBV11-2 to TRBJ2-1; 9 positions agree with TRBD1. This CDR3 region has 17 residues. CDR1 is SGHAT, CDR2 FQNNGV, per germline. V lost 3 bases to trimming and J lost 3 bases; unmatched junction nucleotides: 9. The CDR3 nucleotides are TGTGCCAGCAGCTTTGGGAGCCTGACAGGGGGCTACAATGAGCAGTTCTTC. Amino acid sequence: CASSFGSLTGGYNEQFF.

This clone was found once. Additional DNA sequences in this sample encode the identical CDR3. The chain is built from TRBV19 and TRBJ2-7; TRBD2 matches at 8 bases. From germline, CDR1 is LNHDA and CDR2 SQIVND (reference sequence). The junction had 4 bases not matched to a gene; V was cut back by 2 bases and J by 4 bases. The CDR3 extends over 14 amino acids. The CDR3 DNA follows: TGTGCCAGTAGTATATTAGCGGGAAAGTACGAGCAGTACTTC. Its protein product is CASSILAGKYEQYF.

This clone was observed a single time. The chain employs TRBV18 and TRBJ1-4; no reliable D call. From germline, CDR1 is KGHSH and CDR2 LQKENI. This CDR3 spans 13 amino acids. V shed 2 bases and J shed 10 bases, with 11 bases lying between them. The CDR3 nucleotides read TGTGCCAGCTCACCAGAGGCAGAAACAAAACTGTTTTTT. Translated: CASSPEAETKLFF.

The chain has TRBV5-4 and TRBJ2-1; 10 bases line up with TRBD2. J gave up 7 bases and V 2 bases, and 6 bases lay outside the gene matches. The CDR3 has 15 residues. Looked up from germline, CDR1 is SGHNT and CDR2 is YYREEE (reference sequence). CDR3 nucleotides: TGTGCCAGCAGCTTAAGGTCTAGCGGGAGTAATGAGCAGTTCTTC. Translated, it gives CASSLRSSGSNEQFF. The full variable domain, in which reference TRBV5-4 and TRBJ2-1 provide the parts outside the CDR3, is ETGVTQSPTHLIKTRGQQVTLRCSSQSGHNTVSWYQQALGQGPQFIFQYYREEENGRGNFPPRFSGLQFPNYSSELNVNALELDDSALYLCASSLRSSGSNEQFFGPGTRLTVL.

The chain employs TRBV9 and TRBJ1-2, with D uncertain. Germline V gene sequence: CDR1 SGDLS, CDR2 YYNGEE. The CDR3 length is 11 residues. V lost 4 bases and J lost 4, with 5 bases in between. The CDR3 region is CASSLGYGYTF. CDR3 bases: TGTGCCAGCAGCCTCGGCTATGGCTACACCTTC.

The chain uses TRBV21-1 and TRBJ1-1; TRBD1 is taken as the D call from the table, unchecked against the DNA. TRBV21-1 represents a pseudogene. There are 15 residues in the CDR3. CDR3 amino acids: CASSNWNRERTEAFF. The DNA for the CDR3 is TGTGCCAGCAGTAATTGGAACAGGGAGCGCACTGAAGCTTTCTTT.

This rearrangement joins TRBV7-2 to TRBJ1-6; D call uncertain. Germline V gene data show CDR1 as SGHTA and CDR2 as FQGNSA. The CDR3 runs to 13 residues. Trimming removed 1 base at V and 13 bases at J, with 11 bases between. CDR3 nucleotide sequence: TGTGCCAGCAGCTTAGAAAGCTTTGCGCCCCTCCACTTT. Translated: CASSLESFAPLHF. Drawing the rest from reference TRBV7-2 and TRBJ1-6, the complete variable domain is GAGVSQSPSNKVTEKGKDVELRCDPISGHTALYWYRQSLGQGLEFLIYFQGNSAPDKSGLPSDRFSAERTGGSVSTLTIQRTQQEDSAVYLCASSLESFAPLHFGNGTRLTVT.

DNA for the CDR3: TGTGCCAGCTCACCGGGGACAGGGGAGGCCGGGGAGCTGTTTTTT. It translates to CASSPGTGEAGELFF. The chain employs TRBV18 and TRBJ2-2; 10 bases fit TRBD1. V shed 3 bases, J shed 6 bases, and the junction held 4 bases outside the gene matches. The CDR3 has 15 amino acids. Germline V gene data show CDR1 as KGHSH and CDR2 as LQKENI.

The CDR3 protein is CASSIGQQETQYF. The CDR3 DNA reads as TGTGCCAGTAGTATAGGGCAGCAAGAGACCCAGTACTTC. This chain connects TRBV19 to TRBJ2-5; D call uncertain. The CDR3 spans 13 residues. Germline CDR1 and CDR2: LNHDA and SQIVND (reference sequence). Trimming took 1 base from V and 2 from J, leaving 5 bases between them.

V is TRBV7-3 and J is TRBJ2-1; 8 nucleotides agree with TRBD2. Germline V gives CDR1 SGHTA, CDR2 FQGTGA. This CDR3 comprises 16 residues. The DNA for the CDR3 is TGTGCAGCAGCTAAGAACAAGCGGGGGTCCTACAATGAGCAGTTCTTC. Its translation is CAAAKNKRGSYNEQFF.

This sequence joins TRBV18 and TRBJ2-1; TRBD2 matches at 11 bases. The J segment lost 8 bases and the V segment lost 1 base, leaving 7 bases of the junction unmatched. CDR3 size: 16 residues. In germline, CDR1 is KGHSH, CDR2 LQKENI. The DNA of the CDR3 is TGTGCCAGCTCACCACTAAGTAGCGGGGGGGCCGATGAGCAGTTCTTC. Translated, it gives CASSPLSSGGADEQFF.

The sample holds a few counts of this clone. The chain carries TRBV11-2 and TRBJ1-5; 8 bases align to TRBD1. The junction had 6 bases not matched to a gene; V was cut back by 5 bases and J by 6 bases. The CDR3 consists of 14 residues. Germline V CDR1 and CDR2: SGHAT, FQNNGV. The CDR3 region is CASSTQGGIQPQHF. CDR3 coding DNA: TGTGCCAGCAGCACACAGGGGGGAATTCAGCCCCAGCATTTT.

This clone was found a few times. The J gene is TRBJ1-5, the V gene TRBV27; tentatively, D is TRBD1 (5 bases). The CDR3 sequence is 16 residues long. The ends were cut back, 5 bases at V and 4 bases at J, with 18 bases in the middle. CDR1 is MNHEY and CDR2 is SMNVEV in the germline V gene (reference sequence). The CDR3 protein is CASSPLYLDTNQPQHF. CDR3 nucleotide sequence: TGTGCCAGCAGTCCCCTCTATTTGGACACTAATCAGCCCCAGCATTTT.

The J gene is TRBJ2-7, the V gene TRBV28; the D is unclear. With 2 bases removed from V and 7 bases from J, the gap between germline ends came to 6 bases. Germline CDR1 and CDR2: MDHEN and SYDVKM. The CDR3 runs to 11 residues. As DNA, the CDR3 is TGTGCCAGCAGTTTAGTAGAGGAGCAGTACTTC. Encoded protein: CASSLVEEQYF.

This clone was seen once. The chain recombines TRBV3-1 (or the pseudogene TRBV3-2) with TRBJ1-2, with 10 bases lining up with TRBD1. The CDR3 is 14 amino acids. In germline, CDR1 is LGHDT, CDR2 YNNKEL (reference sequence). The J segment lost 6 bases and the V segment lost 2 bases, leaving 3 bases of the junction unmatched. The CDR3 reads CASSQPDRGDGYTF. CDR3 sequence (DNA): TGTGCCAGCAGCCAACCGGACAGGGGGGATGGCTACACCTTC.

This clone was recorded only once. The J gene is TRBJ1-1, the V gene TRBV11-1; no reliable D call. V was clipped by 5 bases and J by 3 bases, with 10 bases between them. Germline assignment: CDR1 SGHAT and CDR2 FQDESV (reference sequence). The CDR3 has 13 amino acids. Here the CDR3 reads CASSPGVDTEAFF. The CDR3 coding sequence is TGTGCCAGCAGCCCAGGTGTGGACACTGAAGCTTTCTTT.

This clone has more than one count but fewer than ten. V and J are TRBV30 and TRBJ2-2; possible D gene TRBD2, 6 bases. Between the trimmed V and J ends, which lost 0 bases and 6 bases, there was a span of 20 bases. This CDR3 comprises 17 residues. Germline assignment: CDR1 GTSNPN and CDR2 SVGIG (reference sequence). CDR3 protein: CAWSVRGLNLRAGELFF. In DNA, the CDR3 is TGTGCCTGGAGTGTAAGGGGACTGAACCTGAGGGCCGGGGAGCTGTTTTTT. The full variable domain, completed using reference TRBV30 and TRBJ2-2, is SQTIHQWPATLVQPVGSPLSLECTVEGTSNPNLYWYRQAAGRGLQLLFYSVGIGQISSEVPQNLSASRPQDRQFILSSKKLLLSDSGFYLCAWSVRGLNLRAGELFFGEGSRLTVL.

A single count supports this clone. The gene calls are TRBV28 and TRBJ1-6, with D perhaps matching TRBD1 (5 bases). V lost 9 bases to trimming and J lost 5 bases, with 14 bases between them. The CDR3 covers 14 residues. Germline V lookup: CDR1 MDHEN, CDR2 SYDVKM. The DNA for the CDR3 is TGTGCCAGTCGGACACCGACCCATAATTCACCCCTCCACTTT. Translation gives CASRTPTHNSPLHF.

The table lists this clone with a count of one. The chain uses TRBV18 and TRBJ2-3; no clear D gene. The CDR3 covers 15 residues. The ends were cut back, 2 bases at V and 6 bases at J, with 15 bases in the middle. From germline, CDR1 is KGHSH and CDR2 LQKENI. CDR3 sequence: CASSPGTESIDTQYF. Here the CDR3 DNA reads TGTGCCAGCTCACCAGGAACAGAAAGCATCGATACGCAGTATTTT. Looking up the rest from reference TRBV18 and TRBJ2-3 gives the full variable domain: NAGVMQNPRHLVRRRGQEARLRCSPMKGHSHVYWYRQLPEEGLKFMVYLQKENIIDESGMPKERFSAEFPKEGPSILRIQQVVRGDSAAYFCASSPGTESIDTQYFGPGTRLTVL.

The chain uses TRBV5-1 and TRBJ1-3, with D possibly matching TRBD1 (5 bases). This CDR3 contains 15 residues. Trimming took 4 bases from V and 6 from J, leaving 17 bases between them. Germline loops: CDR1 SGHRS, CDR2 YFSETQ. Written as DNA, the CDR3 is TGCGCCAGCAGCGCCTTTGGGCAGGGCGAAAACACCATATATTTT. It encodes CASSAFGQGENTIYF.